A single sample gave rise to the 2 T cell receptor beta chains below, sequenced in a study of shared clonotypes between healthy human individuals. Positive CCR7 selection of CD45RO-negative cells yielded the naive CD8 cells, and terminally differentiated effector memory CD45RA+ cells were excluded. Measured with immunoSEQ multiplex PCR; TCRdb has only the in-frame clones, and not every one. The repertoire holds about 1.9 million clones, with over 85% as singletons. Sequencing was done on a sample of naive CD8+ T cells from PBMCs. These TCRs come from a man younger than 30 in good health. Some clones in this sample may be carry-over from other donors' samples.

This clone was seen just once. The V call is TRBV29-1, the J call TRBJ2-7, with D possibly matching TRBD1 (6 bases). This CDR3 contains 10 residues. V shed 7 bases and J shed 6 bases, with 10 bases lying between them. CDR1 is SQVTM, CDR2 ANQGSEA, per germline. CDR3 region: CSASGVEQYF. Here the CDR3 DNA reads TGCAGCGCCTCAGGGGTCGAGCAGTACTTC.

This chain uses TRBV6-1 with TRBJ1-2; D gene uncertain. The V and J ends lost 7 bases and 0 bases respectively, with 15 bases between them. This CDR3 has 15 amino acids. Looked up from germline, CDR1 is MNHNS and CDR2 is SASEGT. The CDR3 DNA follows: TGTGCCAGCACTCCCGCACCGACCACTAACTATGGCTACACCTTC. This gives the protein CASTPAPTTNYGYTF.